The rows below give T cell receptor beta chains drawn from one sample of a study of CD8+ T cells in alopecia areata. Sequenced by immunoSEQ multiplex PCR; TCRdb stores in-frame clones only, minus some. The sample has around 100,000 clones, 55% seen once. The sample consisted of CD4+ T cells sorted from blood. These receptor sequences come from a human donor in good health. The CDR3 runs from the conserved cysteine through the conserved F or W. Fields, in order: J gene, D gene, clone size, V gene, CDR3 protein, CDR3 DNA. A D gene is named only where the DNA matches it firmly. Clone size, where shown, is once, few, many, or a class for clones that have expanded.

J: TRBJ2-5; D: -; size: -; V: TRBV25-1; CDR3: CASSPLASTPLETQYF; DNA: TGTGCCAGCAGTCCCCTAGCTTCGACCCCCTTAGAGACCCAGTACTTC
J: TRBJ2-5; D: -; size: -; V: TRBV5-1; CDR3: CASSLDLPGETQYF; DNA: TGCGCCAGCAGCTTGGACCTTCCGGGAGAGACCCAGTACTTC
J: TRBJ2-1; D: -; size: -; V: TRBV27; CDR3: CASSSPLSSYNEQFF; DNA: TGTGCCAGCAGTTCCCCACTAAGCTCCTACAATGAGCAGTTCTTC
J: TRBJ2-2; D: -; size: -; V: TRBV7-2; CDR3: CASSFSPGELFF; DNA: TGTGCCAGCAGCTTTAGCCCCGGGGAGCTGTTTTTT
J: TRBJ2-7; D: TRBD2; size: -; V: TRBV29-1; CDR3: CSVLVGLAAYEQYF; DNA: TGCAGCGTTCTCGTGGGACTAGCGGCTTACGAGCAGTACTTC
J: TRBJ1-1; D: -; size: -; V: TRBV18; CDR3: CASSPQAQAAAFF; DNA: TGTGCCAGCTCACCACAAGCGCAGGCTGCAGCTTTCTTT
J: TRBJ2-7; D: -; size: -; V: TRBV5-1; CDR3: CASSASGDQYEQYF; DNA: TGCGCCAGCAGCGCATCAGGGGATCAATACGAGCAGTACTTC
J: TRBJ2-5; D: TRBD2; size: few; V: TRBV7-2; CDR3: CASSLQPPRLAGRETQYF; DNA: TGTGCCAGCAGCTTACAACCCCCCCGGTTAGCGGGTCGAGAGACCCAGTACTTC
J: TRBJ1-2; D: TRBD1; size: -; V: TRBV19; CDR3: CASRQTGTGGYTF; DNA: TGTGCCAGTAGGCAGACAGGGACAGGCGGCTACACCTTC
J: TRBJ2-3; D: -; size: few; V: TRBV29-1; CDR3: CSVWESTDTQYF; DNA: TGCAGCGTTTGGGAGAGCACAGATACGCAGTATTTT
J: TRBJ1-6; D: -; size: -; V: TRBV27; CDR3: CASSLRPAGNSPLHF; DNA: TGTGCCAGCAGTTTACGTCCGGCGGGGAATTCACCCCTCCACTTT
J: TRBJ2-2; D: -; size: -; V: TRBV6-1; CDR3: CASSDRWDNTGELFF; DNA: TGTGCCAGCAGTGATAGATGGGACAACACCGGGGAGCTGTTTTTT
J: TRBJ1-5; D: -; size: -; V: TRBV6-5; CDR3: CASSYSWGVGQPQHF; DNA: TGTGCCAGCAGTTACTCCTGGGGAGTGGGTCAGCCCCAGCATTTT
J: TRBJ2-1; D: TRBD2; size: -; V: TRBV4-2; CDR3: CASSQDWTSGSGEQFF; DNA: TGTGCCAGCAGCCAAGATTGGACTAGCGGGAGCGGTGAGCAGTTCTTC
J: TRBJ1-1; D: -; size: -; V: TRBV5-6; CDR3: CASSSPLRNTEAFF; DNA: TGTGCCAGCAGTTCGCCCCTCCGGAACACTGAAGCTTTCTTT
J: TRBJ1-6; D: -; size: few; V: TRBV9; CDR3: CASSRRGVENSPLHF; DNA: TGTGCCAGCAGCCGGAGGGGGGTGGAAAATTCACCCCTCCACTTT
J: TRBJ1-2; D: TRBD1; size: -; V: TRBV6-5; CDR3: CASSYLPGGNYGYTF; DNA: TGTGCCAGCAGTTACCTGCCAGGGGGCAACTATGGCTACACCTTC
J: TRBJ1-1; D: -; size: once; V: TRBV4-2; CDR3: CASSQDNRAGTEAFF; DNA: TGTGCCAGCAGCCAAGATAACAGGGCAGGCACTGAAGCTTTCTTT
J: TRBJ2-5; D: TRBD2; size: -; V: TRBV18; CDR3: CASSGTSGQETQYF; DNA: TGTGCCAGCTCAGGGACTAGCGGACAAGAGACCCAGTACTTC
J: TRBJ1-5; D: -; size: -; V: TRBV6-6; CDR3: CASSWPQGRGFNPQHF; DNA: TGTGCCAGCAGTTGGCCACAGGGACGGGGTTTCAACCCCCAGCATTTT
J: TRBJ1-6; D: -; size: -; V: TRBV19; CDR3: CASRTGTLNSPLHF; DNA: TGTGCCAGTAGGACCGGGACTTTGAATTCACCCCTCCACTTT
J: TRBJ1-1; D: -; size: -; V: TRBV15; CDR3: CATSSPRASNTEAFF; DNA: TGTGCCACCAGCAGTCCCCGGGCCTCGAACACTGAAGCTTTCTTT
J: TRBJ1-5; D: -; size: few; V: TRBV29-1; CDR3: CSVSGPNQPQHF; DNA: TGCAGCGTTTCCGGACCTAATCAGCCCCAGCATTTT
J: TRBJ2-1; D: -; size: -; V: TRBV2; CDR3: CASSEPATSNEQFF; DNA: TGTGCCAGCAGTGAACCGGCCACCTCCAATGAGCAGTTCTTC
J: TRBJ1-6; D: -; size: -; V: TRBV7-8; CDR3: CASSLASASWNSPLHF; DNA: TGTGCCAGCAGCTTAGCGTCGGCTTCTTGGAATTCACCCCTCCACTTT
J: TRBJ1-2; D: -; size: -; V: TRBV6-5; CDR3: CASSYSTANYGYTF; DNA: TGTGCCAGCAGTTACTCGACAGCAAACTATGGCTACACCTTC
J: TRBJ1-1; D: -; size: -; V: TRBV29-1; CDR3: CSVVRRGVEDTEAFF; DNA: TGCAGCGTTGTAAGAAGAGGGGTTGAGGACACTGAAGCTTTCTTT
J: TRBJ2-2; D: -; size: -; V: TRBV4-1; CDR3: CASSQAGAGTGELFF; DNA: TGCGCCAGCAGCCAAGCGGGGGCAGGAACCGGGGAGCTGTTTTTT
J: TRBJ2-5; D: -; size: -; V: TRBV5-1; CDR3: CASSLAGRASAVETQYF; DNA: TGCGCCAGCAGCTTGGCCGGCAGGGCGTCCGCCGTGGAGACCCAGTACTTC
J: TRBJ2-5; D: TRBD1; size: -; V: TRBV5-5; CDR3: CASRRRQGADEKTQYF; DNA: TGTGCCAGCCGTAGGAGGCAGGGGGCGGACGAGAAGACCCAGTACTTC
J: TRBJ2-1; D: -; size: -; V: TRBV7-9; CDR3: CASSFLRLEPNEQFF; DNA: TGTGCCAGCAGCTTCTTACGGCTGGAACCCAATGAGCAGTTCTTC
J: TRBJ1-1; D: -; size: few; V: TRBV30; CDR3: CAWRSTEAFF; DNA: TGTGCCTGGAGGTCCACTGAAGCTTTCTTT
J: TRBJ2-3; D: -; size: few; V: TRBV7-2; CDR3: CASSLDSPLQYF; DNA: TGTGCCAGCAGCTTGGACTCCCCCCTGCAGTATTTT
J: TRBJ1-1; D: TRBD1; size: -; V: TRBV5-6; CDR3: CASNWRTGPTEAFF; DNA: TGTGCCAGCAACTGGCGGACAGGGCCCACTGAAGCTTTCTTT
J: TRBJ2-3; D: TRBD2; size: -; V: TRBV4-3; CDR3: CASSHWTSGNTDTQYF; DNA: TGCGCCAGCAGCCATTGGACTAGCGGCAACACAGATACGCAGTATTTT
J: TRBJ2-5; D: -; size: -; V: TRBV2; CDR3: CASSDTGFWLETQYF; DNA: TGTGCCAGCAGTGATACAGGGTTCTGGTTAGAGACCCAGTACTTC
J: TRBJ1-1; D: -; size: few; V: TRBV14; CDR3: CASSQIGLNTEAFF; DNA: TGTGCCAGCAGCCAAATCGGACTGAACACTGAAGCTTTCTTT
J: TRBJ2-2; D: TRBD2; size: -; V: TRBV27; CDR3: CASSTRGANTGELFF; DNA: TGTGCCAGCAGTACGCGGGGGGCTAACACCGGGGAGCTGTTTTTT
J: TRBJ2-1; D: -; size: -; V: TRBV7-2; CDR3: CASSLASGSEQFF; DNA: TGTGCCAGCAGCTTAGCGTCGGGTTCCGAGCAGTTCTTC
J: TRBJ2-5; D: -; size: -; V: TRBV29-1; CDR3: CSVEQAGASETQYF; DNA: TGCAGCGTTGAACAGGCAGGGGCAAGCGAGACCCAGTACTTC
J: TRBJ2-7; D: -; size: -; V: TRBV4-1; CDR3: CASSRGAQAAYEQYF; DNA: TGCGCCAGCAGCCGAGGGGCACAGGCAGCCTACGAGCAGTACTTC
J: TRBJ1-6; D: -; size: -; V: TRBV27; CDR3: CASSLSQGRSPLHF; DNA: TGTGCCAGCAGTTTATCGCAGGGGAGGTCACCCCTCCACTTT
J: TRBJ2-5; D: -; size: -; V: TRBV20-1; CDR3: CSAARQETQYF; DNA: TGCAGTGCCGCCCGCCAAGAGACCCAGTACTTC
J: TRBJ1-4; D: -; size: few; V: TRBV7-9; CDR3: CASSLGIPGEEKLFF; DNA: TGTGCCAGCAGCTTGGGGATCCCAGGTGAAGAAAAACTGTTTTTT
J: TRBJ2-5; D: TRBD1; size: few; V: TRBV27; CDR3: CASGSGTGGRETQYF; DNA: TGTGCCAGCGGCTCCGGGACAGGGGGCAGGGAGACCCAGTACTTC
J: TRBJ2-2; D: TRBD2; size: -; V: TRBV9; CDR3: CASSRGLAGSGGELFF; DNA: TGTGCCAGCAGCCGTGGTCTAGCGGGGAGCGGCGGGGAGCTGTTTTTT
J: TRBJ2-7; D: TRBD1; size: few; V: TRBV7-9; CDR3: CASSLWSGTGGLEQYF; DNA: TGTGCCAGCAGCTTATGGAGCGGGACAGGGGGTCTCGAGCAGTACTTC
J: TRBJ1-5; D: -; size: few; V: TRBV28; CDR3: CASSLSDNQPQHF; DNA: TGTGCCAGCAGTTTATCAGACAATCAGCCCCAGCATTTT
J: TRBJ1-2; D: TRBD1; size: -; V: TRBV30; CDR3: CASAPAGGRGYTF; DNA: TGTGCCTCTGCCCCGGCAGGGGGAAGAGGCTACACCTTC
J: TRBJ1-2; D: -; size: few; V: TRBV29-1; CDR3: CSDSKGYGYTF; DNA: TGCAGCGACTCCAAGGGGTATGGCTACACCTTC
J: TRBJ1-1; D: -; size: -; V: TRBV19; CDR3: CASSIGAMNTEAFF; DNA: TGTGCCAGTAGTATCGGGGCGATGAACACTGAAGCTTTCTTT
J: TRBJ2-7; D: -; size: -; V: TRBV9; CDR3: CASSVGATNEQYF; DNA: TGTGCCAGCAGCGTAGGTGCGACCAACGAGCAGTACTTC
J: TRBJ1-5; D: TRBD1; size: few; V: TRBV7-2; CDR3: CASSQGGTGGQPQHF; DNA: TGTGCCAGCAGCCAAGGGGGGACAGGGGGCCAGCCCCAGCATTTT
J: TRBJ1-2; D: -; size: -; V: TRBV30; CDR3: CTWAPGLQSNYGYTF; DNA: TGTACCTGGGCTCCGGGACTACAGAGTAACTATGGCTACACCTTC
J: TRBJ2-3; D: TRBD1; size: few; V: TRBV29-1; CDR3: CSVGQGSADTQYF; DNA: TGCAGCGTAGGACAGGGGAGCGCAGATACGCAGTATTTT